A single sample gave rise to the 27 T cell receptor beta chains below, sequenced in a study of Tregs in tolerant kidney transplant recipients. Libraries were prepared by immunoSEQ multiplex PCR; TCRdb keeps only in-frame clonotypes and omits some of them. The sample consists of 90,000 to 150,000 clones, about 90% of them appearing once. Sequenced material: CD4+ T cells from blood. The origin of the receptors is a human donor in good health.

CDR3 DNA sequence: TGTGCCAGCAGCCAAGACGACCCAGTTAGTTCCTACGAGCAGTACTTC. As protein: CASSQDDPVSSYEQYF. The chain links TRBV14 to TRBJ2-7; D not resolved. Germline assignment: CDR1 SGHDN and CDR2 FVKESK. The CDR3 covers 16 residues. V was clipped by 0 bases and J by 1 base, with 13 bases between them.

The chain couples TRBV7-2 to TRBJ1-5; a possible D gene is TRBD1 (5 bases). CDR1 and CDR2 (germline): SGHTA, FQGNSA. This CDR3 is 13 amino acids long. Trimming stripped 4 bases from V and 6 bases from J, with 10 bases between. As DNA, the CDR3 is TGTGCCAGCAGCTCCCAGGGAACTCAGCCCCAGCATTTT. Its translation: CASSSQGTQPQHF.

V gene TRBV12-5 combines with J gene TRBJ2-5; weak D call: TRBD1 (6 bases). Trimming left V 2 bases short and J 4 bases short, with 14 bases between. The germline V gene encodes CDR1 LGHNT and CDR2 FRNRAP. The CDR3 has 15 residues. CDR3 sequence: CASGLPYRVRETQYF. CDR3 nucleotide sequence: TGTGCTAGTGGTTTGCCTTACAGGGTTCGAGAGACCCAGTACTTC.

The chain has TRBV29-1 and TRBJ2-1; TRBD1 matches 8 bases. CDR1 and CDR2 (germline): SQVTM, ANQGSEA. V trimming: 0 bases; J trimming: 7 bases; junction bases outside the gene matches: 8. The CDR3 is 15 residues long. DNA of the CDR3: TGCAGCGTTGAAGATCGGGGCAGGGGGCGAAATGAGCAGTTCTTC. Protein product: CSVEDRGRGRNEQFF.

The chain joins TRBV30 to TRBJ1-6; possibly TRBD1 for D (6 bases). This CDR3 region has 16 residues. V lost 0 bases, J lost 2 bases, and 11 bases lay in between. From germline, CDR1 is GTSNPN and CDR2 SVGIG (reference sequence). The CDR3 DNA follows: TGTGCCTGGAGTGTAGCGGGGGGCCCCTATAATTCACCCCTCCACTTT. It yields the protein CAWSVAGGPYNSPLHF.

A word on this clone: The same CDR3 arises from other DNA sequences in this sample as well. This chain joins TRBV6-6 and TRBJ1-2; 8 bases align to TRBD1. V trimming: 5 bases; J trimming: 3 bases; junction bases outside the gene matches: 2. This CDR3 contains 13 residues. The germline V gene encodes CDR1 MNHNY and CDR2 SVGAGI (reference sequence). The CDR3 reads CASSPTGDYGYTF. The CDR3 bases are TGTGCCAGCAGTCCGACAGGGGACTATGGCTACACCTTC.

The rearrangement joins TRBV6-5 to TRBJ1-3, with D perhaps matching TRBD1 (6 bases). CDR3 length equals 14 residues. The germline CDR1 and CDR2 sequences are MNHEY and SVGAGI. Trimming pared 6 bases from V and 4 bases from J, leaving 13 bases between. The CDR3, as DNA: TGTGCCAGCAGGCAGGGGCTTTCCGGAAACACCATATATTTT. This codes for CASRQGLSGNTIYF.

The V gene is TRBV6-6, the J gene TRBJ2-1; 7 bases fit TRBD2. Germline trimming cut 2 bases from V and 10 bases from J; bases unmatched to any gene: 5. The CDR3 covers 13 residues. Germline V gene sequence: CDR1 MNHNY, CDR2 SVGAGI (reference sequence). CDR3 sequence: CASSYREGKEQFF. CDR3 bases: TGTGCCAGCAGTTACAGGGAGGGGAAGGAGCAGTTCTTC.

The chain joins TRBV28 to TRBJ2-1; TRBD2 is a possible D gene (5 bases). V dropped 6 bases and J dropped 0 bases, with 12 bases sitting between them. CDR3 length equals 15 residues. Germline assignment: CDR1 MDHEN and CDR2 SYDVKM. The CDR3 nucleotides are TGTGCCAGCAGACGTACGGGAAGCTCCTACAATGAGCAGTTCTTC. Encoded protein: CASRRTGSSYNEQFF.

This chain connects TRBV10-3 to TRBJ1-4, with D uncertain. CDR1 ENHRY and CDR2 SYGVKD come from the germline V gene. V was trimmed by 3 bases and J by 6 bases, leaving 5 bases between them. CDR3 length equals 12 residues. For the CDR3, the DNA is TGTGCCATCAGTGAAACCTATGAAAAACTGTTTTTT. It translates to CAISETYEKLFF.

V gene TRBV5-1 combines with J gene TRBJ2-1, with no clear D. The germline V gene has CDR1 SGHRS and CDR2 YFSETQ. V was cut by 0 bases and J by 0 bases, with 10 bases left in between. This CDR3 is built from 16 residues. The CDR3 nucleotides are TGCGCCAGCAGCTTGGTTCCCGTCAGCTCCTACAATGAGCAGTTCTTC. Amino acids: CASSLVPVSSYNEQFF.

V is TRBV5-1 and J is TRBJ2-2; 8 positions match TRBD1. This CDR3 region has 16 residues. The junction had 8 bases not matched to a gene; V was cut back by 4 bases and J by 3 bases. Germline V gives CDR1 SGHRS, CDR2 YFSETQ. The CDR3 sequence: CASSPAAGGDTGELFF. The CDR3 coding sequence is TGCGCCAGCAGCCCGGCGGCAGGGGGCGACACCGGGGAGCTGTTTTTT.

The chain recombines TRBV19 with TRBJ1-1; 7 bases are shared with TRBD1. There are 16 residues in the CDR3. Germline V CDR1 and CDR2: LNHDA, SQIVND (reference sequence). Trimming at V came to 5 bases and at J to 3 bases, leaving 12 bases not matched to a gene. The CDR3 spells CASSLRQGGYDTEAFF. The CDR3 DNA sequence: TGTGCCAGTAGTCTAAGGCAGGGGGGTTATGACACTGAAGCTTTCTTT.

This sequence joins TRBV18 and TRBJ2-2; weak D call: TRBD1 (5 bases). The CDR3 runs 16 residues. V lost 1 base, J lost 0 bases, and 9 bases lay in between. CDR1 is KGHSH and CDR2 is LQKENI in the germline V gene. The DNA of the CDR3 is TGTGCCAGCTCACCACTTTCAGGGTCGAACACCGGGGAGCTGTTTTTT. Protein: CASSPLSGSNTGELFF.

The rearrangement uses TRBV6-9 and TRBJ1-1; D unresolved. The germline CDR1 and CDR2 sequences are MNHGY and SVAAGI. This CDR3 has 13 amino acids. Trimming removed 3 bases at V and 3 bases at J, with 8 bases between. In nucleotides, the CDR3 is TGTGCCAGCAGTTACAATAGGGACACTGAAGCTTTCTTT. Protein product: CASSYNRDTEAFF.

This clone was counted between two and nine times. CDR3 sequence (DNA): TGTGCCAGCATCTACTCCGGGTCCTCCTACAATGAGCAGTTCTTC. It specifies CASIYSGSSYNEQFF. The gene calls are TRBV5-8 and TRBJ2-1; D ambiguous. Trimming stripped 6 bases from V and 0 bases from J, with 13 bases between. CDR1 is SGHTS and CDR2 is YDEGEE in the germline V gene. The CDR3 extends over 15 amino acids.

The chain carries TRBV27 and TRBJ1-1; 8 nucleotides align to TRBD1. Germline loops: CDR1 MNHEY, CDR2 SMNVEV (reference sequence). V was pared by 7 bases and J by 4 bases, with 20 bases of the junction left unmatched. The CDR3 runs to 18 residues. CDR3 DNA: TGTGCCAGCACCCCGGCCTCCGGGACAGGTAAAAAGGGCACTGAAGCTTTCTTT. This codes for CASTPASGTGKKGTEAFF.

The gene calls are TRBV29-1 and TRBJ1-1; D remains unclear. Germline CDR1 reads SQVTM; CDR2 reads ANQGSEA. This CDR3 has 11 amino acids. Trimming stripped 8 bases from V and 6 bases from J, with 13 bases between. In DNA, the CDR3 is TGCAGCTATAGTCTTGGAGCTGAAGCTTTCTTT. Translated: CSYSLGAEAFF. The full variable domain, with the rest looked up from reference TRBV29-1 and TRBJ1-1, is SAVISQKPSRDICQRGTSLTIQCQVDSQVTMMFWYRQQPGQSLTLIATANQGSEATYESGFVIDKFPISRPNLTFSTLTVSNMSPEDSSIYLCSYSLGAEAFFGQGTRLTVV.

This chain uses TRBV6-5 with TRBJ1-2; no firm D call. Trimming removed 4 bases from V and 4 bases from J, with 10 bases in between. Germline CDR1 and CDR2: MNHEY and SVGAGI. The CDR3 is 13 residues long. The CDR3 protein is CASSSLRSYGYTF. In DNA, the CDR3 is TGTGCCAGCAGTTCCCTGAGGAGCTATGGCTACACCTTC.

The chain links TRBV6-5 to TRBJ2-7; TRBD1 matches 7 bases. V was pared by 4 bases and J by 2 bases, with 5 bases of the junction left unmatched. The CDR3 has 14 amino acids. The germline V gene encodes CDR1 MNHEY and CDR2 SVGAGI. The CDR3, as DNA: TGTGCCAGCAGTTTGGTGGGACAGACCTACGAGCAGTACTTC. Protein sequence: CASSLVGQTYEQYF.

The rearrangement joins TRBV19 to TRBJ2-3; 9 positions match TRBD2. The CDR3 covers 16 residues. The germline V gene has CDR1 LNHDA and CDR2 SQIVND (reference sequence). Trimming at V came to 11 bases and at J to 0 bases, leaving 12 bases not matched to a gene. The CDR3 nucleotides read TGTGCCTCCCGGAGCGGGGGGCTTACTAGCACAGATACGCAGTATTTT. It specifies CASRSGGLTSTDTQYF.

The chain joins TRBV30 to TRBJ2-1; TRBD2 matches at 12 bases. The CDR3 totals 17 residues. The V gene's germline CDR1 is GTSNPN and CDR2 SVGIG (reference sequence). The V and J ends lost 1 base and 1 base, in that order; junction bases with no gene match: 5. CDR3 sequence: CAWSASGGAWSYNEQFF. In DNA form, the CDR3 reads TGTGCCTGGAGTGCTAGCGGGGGGGCTTGGTCCTACAATGAGCAGTTCTTC. Using reference TRBV30 and TRBJ2-1 for the parts outside the CDR3, the full variable domain is SQTIHQWPATLVQPVGSPLSLECTVEGTSNPNLYWYRQAAGRGLQLLFYSVGIGQISSEVPQNLSASRPQDRQFILSSKKLLLSDSGFYLCAWSASGGAWSYNEQFFGPGTRLTVL.

The chain joins TRBV5-4 to TRBJ2-5, with 7 bases matching TRBD2. Germline V gene data show CDR1 as SGHNT and CDR2 as YYREEE (reference sequence). The CDR3 spans 15 residues. Losses at the gene ends were 2 bases for V and 5 bases for J; bases not matched to a gene: 9. The CDR3 loop is CASSFERDGRETQYF. CDR3 sequence (DNA): TGTGCCAGCAGCTTTGAGCGGGATGGTAGGGAGACCCAGTACTTC.

This sequence joins TRBV7-3 and TRBJ2-7; 9 bases agree with TRBD2. The CDR3 has 14 amino acids. CDR1 is SGHTA and CDR2 is FQGTGA in the germline V gene. J lost 2 bases, V lost 1 base, and 0 bases had no gene match. The DNA for the CDR3 is TGTGCCAGCAGCTTAAGCGGGGGGGCCTACGAGCAGTACTTC. It codes for CASSLSGGAYEQYF.

The chain is built from TRBV28 and TRBJ2-7; TRBD2 matches 10 bases. Per germline, CDR1 MDHEN and CDR2 SYDVKM. Trimming removed 0 bases from V and 2 bases from J; junction bases left unmatched: 1. The CDR3 sequence is 15 residues long. CDR3: CASSLWSGGAYEQYF. As DNA, the CDR3 is TGTGCCAGCAGTTTATGGAGCGGGGGGGCCTACGAGCAGTACTTC. Looking up the rest from reference TRBV28 and TRBJ2-7 gives the full variable domain: DVKVTQSSRYLVKRTGEKVFLECVQDMDHENMFWYRQDPGLGLRLIYFSYDVKMKEKGDIPEGYSVSREKKERFSLILESASTNQTSMYLCASSLWSGGAYEQYFGPGTRLTVT.

The V and J genes are TRBV4-2 and TRBJ2-2; 8 bases fit TRBD1. The CDR3 covers 14 residues. CDR1 and CDR2 from the germline V gene are LGHNA and YNFKEQ. With V trimmed by 4 bases and J by 6 bases, 4 bases remained unmatched. CDR3 sequence: CASSPGQEAGELFF. CDR3 nucleotides: TGTGCCAGCAGCCCGGGACAGGAGGCCGGGGAGCTGTTTTTT.

This chain uses TRBV13 with TRBJ2-7, with D possibly being TRBD1 (5 bases). This CDR3 contains 14 residues. V lost 3 bases and J 3 bases, leaving 12 bases between the germline ends. Germline values: CDR1 PRHDT, CDR2 FYEKMQ (reference sequence). The CDR3 DNA reads as TGTGCCAGCAGCTTTAAGCGACAGAGCTACGAGCAGTACTTC. Translating gives CASSFKRQSYEQYF.